This passage covers 22 T cell receptor beta chains from one sample sequenced in a study of T cell responses to AZD1222 COVID-19 vaccine. Using immunoSEQ multiplex PCR, the repertoire was profiled, and TCRdb retains in-frame clones only, with some absent. The data contain 130,000 to 150,000 clones, 91% of them singletons. The sequences come from peripheral blood, collected 28 days after the second AZD1222 dose. The receptors come from an adult who received the AZD1222 COVID-19 vaccine.

The chain carries TRBV7-2 and TRBJ1-1, with 11 bases lining up with TRBD1. CDR3 size: 14 residues. The V gene end was trimmed by 5 bases and the J gene end by 8 bases; junction bases not matched to a gene: 7. Germline CDR1 and CDR2: SGHTA and FQGNSA. CDR3 nucleotides: TGTGCCAGCAGCCTTTGGACAGGGGGCGCAGAAGCTTTCTTT. The encoded protein is CASSLWTGGAEAFF.

CDR3 sequence reads: CASSFRTTGGYGYTF. Written as DNA, the CDR3 is TGCGCCAGCAGCTTCAGAACAACAGGGGGCTATGGCTACACCTTC. The rearrangement links TRBV5-1 to TRBJ1-2, with 8 bases fitting TRBD1. This CDR3 is 15 amino acids long. The germline V gene has CDR1 SGHRS and CDR2 YFSETQ. V lost 2 bases, J lost 4 bases, and 7 bases stayed unmatched.

The rearrangement joins TRBV24-1 to TRBJ2-3, with 7 bases that match TRBD1. The germline CDR1 and CDR2 sequences are KGHDR and SFDVKD. V lost 4 bases to trimming and J lost 0 bases; unmatched junction nucleotides: 3. The CDR3 runs to 15 residues. This chain's CDR3 is CATSEGQKSTDTQYF. The CDR3 DNA sequence: TGTGCCACCAGTGAGGGACAGAAAAGCACAGATACGCAGTATTTT.

V is TRBV4-2 and J is TRBJ1-5; D unresolved. CDR3 size: 14 residues. Per the germline V gene, CDR1 is LGHNA and CDR2 is YNFKEQ. Trimming removed 0 bases from V and 3 bases from J, with 6 bases in between. DNA for the CDR3: TGTGCCAGCAGCCAAGATTTCCTCAATCAGCCCCAGCATTTT. This translates into CASSQDFLNQPQHF.

The V gene is TRBV12-3 or TRBV12-4, the J gene TRBJ1-1; D call uncertain. Trimming took off 4 bases at V and 1 base at J, with 7 bases between the two ends. The CDR3 is 13 amino acids. For the CDR3, the DNA is TGTGCCAGCAGTTCCCTTCAGAACACTGAAGCTTTCTTT. This sequence encodes CASSSLQNTEAFF.

A word on this clone: Other DNA sequences in the sample encode the same CDR3. The chain carries TRBV6-5 and TRBJ1-1, with D possibly matching TRBD1 (5 bases). The ends were cut back, 8 bases at V and 4 bases at J, with 8 bases in the middle. This CDR3 has 11 residues. Germline CDR1 reads MNHEY; CDR2 reads SVGAGI. The CDR3 is CASSRGTEAFF. As DNA, the CDR3 is TGTGCCAGCTCGAGGGGCACTGAAGCTTTCTTT.

The rearrangement joins TRBV10-3 to TRBJ1-2; a possible D gene is TRBD1 (5 bases). With 0 bases removed from V and 7 bases from J, the gap between germline ends came to 15 bases. CDR3 size: 15 residues. CDR1 and CDR2 from the germline V gene are ENHRY and SYGVKD. The CDR3 nucleotides read TGTGCCATCAGTGAGTCGTCAGGCAGGGCGGGTGGCTACACCTTC. It is translated as CAISESSGRAGGYTF.

This clone was recorded only once. The chain carries TRBV7-9 and TRBJ1-2, with D uncertain. Germline-derived CDR1 and CDR2 are SEHNR and FQNEAQ (reference sequence). The CDR3 runs 15 residues. V was pared by 5 bases and J by 6 bases, with 19 bases between. The CDR3 sequence: CASSDDTLRFDGYTF. The CDR3, as DNA: TGTGCCAGCAGCGATGATACTCTAAGATTTGATGGCTACACCTTC.

The gene calls are TRBV14 and TRBJ2-3, with 10 bases that match TRBD2. The CDR3 loop spans 17 amino acids. CDR1 SGHDN and CDR2 FVKESK come from the germline V gene. V lost 0 bases, J lost 2 bases, and 5 bases stayed unmatched. The CDR3 DNA reads as TGTGCCAGCAGCCAAGATCAGAGCGGGAGGGCCACAGATACGCAGTATTTT. This codes for CASSQDQSGRATDTQYF.

V usage is TRBV5-6 and J usage is TRBJ2-4; TRBD1 is a possible D gene (5 bases). V was pared by 1 base and J by 13 bases, with 15 bases between. The length of the CDR3 is 13 residues. Germline assignment: CDR1 SGHDT and CDR2 YYEEEE. The CDR3 here is CASSLRGWANQYF. The CDR3 DNA reads TGTGCCAGCAGCTTGAGGGGCTGGGCTAACCAGTACTTC.

CDR3 DNA sequence: TGTGCCAGCAGCTTCAGTTATTATGGCTACACCTTC. It codes for CASSFSYYGYTF. The chain employs TRBV13 and TRBJ1-2; D is ambiguous. This CDR3 contains 12 residues. The germline CDR1 and CDR2 sequences are PRHDT and FYEKMQ (reference sequence). V lost 3 bases and J lost 5, with 7 bases in between.

The V call is TRBV19, the J call TRBJ2-5; 11 bases match TRBD1. CDR3 length: 15 residues. Germline V gene sequence: CDR1 LNHDA, CDR2 SQIVND (reference sequence). Trimming cost V 3 bases and J 5 bases; bases outside gene matches: 5. CDR3 region: CASSIGTGGMETQYF. The CDR3 nucleotides read TGTGCCAGTAGTATTGGGACAGGGGGGATGGAGACCCAGTACTTC.

The V and J genes are TRBV20-1 and TRBJ2-1; TRBD2 agrees at 9 bases. The trim removed 3 bases at V and 5 bases at J, leaving 11 bases unmatched. CDR3 length: 16 residues. CDR1 is DFQATT and CDR2 is SNEGSKA in the germline V gene (reference sequence). CDR3 residues: CSASNPTSGPHNEQFF. The CDR3, as DNA: TGCAGTGCTAGTAACCCGACTAGCGGACCACACAATGAGCAGTTCTTC.

The gene calls are TRBV6-2 or TRBV6-3 and TRBJ2-1; no clear D. The V end lost 5 bases, the J end lost 6 bases, and 5 bases lay between the germline ends. The CDR3 spans 11 residues. The germline V gene encodes CDR1 MNHEY and CDR2 SVGEGT. The CDR3 DNA reads TGTGCCAGCAGTCCCGGCAATGAGCAGTTCTTC. Encoded protein: CASSPGNEQFF.

CDR3: CASSWDSLTDTQYF. CDR3 nucleotides: TGTGCCAGCAGCTGGGACAGCCTCACAGATACGCAGTATTTT. This chain connects TRBV27 to TRBJ2-3; 7 nucleotides line up with TRBD1. Germline values: CDR1 MNHEY, CDR2 SMNVEV (reference sequence). The CDR3 length is 14 residues. V shed 6 bases, J shed 2 bases, and the junction held 5 bases outside the gene matches.

The chain employs TRBV11-2 and TRBJ2-3, with 7 bases matching TRBD2. The CDR3 is 18 amino acids. Germline V gene data show CDR1 as SGHAT and CDR2 as FQNNGV. V shed 4 bases and J 3 bases; nucleotides not matched to a gene: 16. The CDR3 bases are TGTGCCAGCAGCTCTCAGGGAGCTGGGGACTACATTACAGATACGCAGTATTTT. Translation gives CASSSQGAGDYITDTQYF.

The chain carries TRBV5-6 and TRBJ1-2; D unresolved. CDR1 SGHDT and CDR2 YYEEEE come from the germline V gene. The CDR3 totals 18 residues. The V and J ends lost 0 bases and 2 bases respectively, with 20 bases between them. In DNA form, the CDR3 reads TGTGCCAGCAGCTTGGAAATGGGCCCCGGTGGACTCAACTATGGCTACACCTTC. Its protein product is CASSLEMGPGGLNYGYTF.

The V gene is TRBV30, the J gene TRBJ2-3, with TRBD2 matching over 10 bases. The CDR3 runs to 14 residues. Germline trimming cut 3 bases from V and 1 base from J; bases unmatched to any gene: 1. Germline CDR1 GTSNPN, CDR2 SVGIG (reference sequence). CDR3 in amino acids: CAWRLAGGTDTQYF. The CDR3 nucleotides read TGTGCCTGGAGGCTAGCGGGGGGCACAGATACGCAGTATTTT.

The CDR3 loop is CASSPDRGTSTGELFF. Written as DNA, the CDR3 is TGTGCCAGCAGCCCCGACAGAGGAACCTCCACCGGGGAGCTGTTTTTT. The chain employs TRBV5-6 and TRBJ2-2; D might be TRBD1 (5 bases). CDR3 size: 16 residues. Trimming took off 4 bases at V and 4 bases at J, with 17 bases between the two ends. The germline gives CDR1 SGHDT, CDR2 YYEEEE. Combining the CDR3 with reference TRBV5-6 and TRBJ2-2 gives the whole variable domain DAGVTQSPTHLIKTRGQQVTLRCSPKSGHDTVSWYQQALGQGPQFIFQYYEEEERQRGNFPDRFSGHQFPNYSSELNVNALLLGDSALYLCASSPDRGTSTGELFFGEGSRLTVL.

The genes are TRBV30 and TRBJ2-7, with D possibly being TRBD1 (6 bases). Trimming pared 2 bases from V and 2 bases from J, leaving 16 bases between. The germline V gene has CDR1 GTSNPN and CDR2 SVGIG (reference sequence). This CDR3 region has 15 residues. CDR3 loop: CAWSLDKGHPYEQYF. The CDR3 DNA is TGTGCCTGGAGTCTCGACAAGGGACATCCCTACGAGCAGTACTTC.

The J gene is TRBJ2-1, the V gene TRBV7-9; the match to TRBD1 covers 7 bases. Per germline, CDR1 SEHNR and CDR2 FQNEAQ (reference sequence). With 2 bases clipped from V and 10 bases from J, the junction kept 2 bases outside the gene matches. This CDR3 has 12 amino acids. CDR3 sequence (DNA): TGTGCCAGCAGCTTAACGGACAGGGAGCAGTTCTTC. Translated, it gives CASSLTDREQFF. The whole variable domain, remainder taken from reference TRBV7-9 and TRBJ2-1, is DTGVSQNPRHKITKRGQNVTFRCDPISEHNRLYWYRQTLGQGPEFLTYFQNEAQLEKSRLLSDRFSAERPKGSFSTLEIQRTEQGDSAMYLCASSLTDREQFFGPGTRLTVL.

V gene TRBV5-1 combines with J gene TRBJ2-7; 7 bases are shared with TRBD1. Trimming cost V 4 bases and J 0 bases; bases outside gene matches: 10. CDR1 and CDR2 from the germline V gene are SGHRS and YFSETQ. This CDR3 region has 16 residues. The CDR3 DNA is TGCGCCAGCAGCGCGGACAGGCGTTTAAGCTCCTACGAGCAGTACTTC. Translating gives CASSADRRLSSYEQYF.